This passage covers 31 T cell receptor beta chains from one sample sequenced in a study of T-cell reconstitution after alpha-beta-depleted transplantation in children. Preparation of the TCRbeta library was carried out with unique molecular identifiers. TCRdb independently ran MiXCR on the PCR reads; one entry per CDR3 protein. In the table there are some 590,000 distinct CDR3 sequences, roughly a tenth of which are singletons. The sequencing used PBMCs from the stem cell graft donor, collected from the stem cell graft. Receptors were obtained from a human donor who donated a stem cell graft to a child with acute myeloid leukemia.

This clonotype was recorded many times. V and J are TRBV6-1 and TRBJ2-7, with 9 bases matching TRBD2. J gave up 7 bases and V 6 bases, and 13 bases lay outside the gene matches. Germline V gene lookup returns CDR1 MNHNS and CDR2 SASEGT. The CDR3 totals 15 residues. CDR3 bases: TGTGCCAGCAGACCAGCTACTAGCGGGCTTCTGGAGCAGTACTTC. Translated, it gives CASRPATSGLLEQYF.

This clonotype was seen more than once but under ten times. The chain couples TRBV7-2 to TRBJ2-7; 10 bases align to TRBD2. Germline V lookup: CDR1 SGHTA, CDR2 FQGNSA. Trimming removed 5 bases from V and 4 bases from J; junction bases left unmatched: 8. The CDR3 is made up of 15 amino acids. The CDR3 is CASSLTGTSEYEQYF. For the CDR3, the DNA is TGTGCCAGCAGCCTTACCGGGACTAGCGAATACGAGCAGTACTTC.

CDR3 sequence (DNA): TGTGCCAGCAGCCGGGTGGGACAGCTTAATTCACCCCTCCACTTT. This gives the protein CASSRVGQLNSPLHF. This chain uses TRBV2 with TRBJ1-6, with 7 bases fitting TRBD1. The CDR3 is made up of 15 amino acids. Germline V gene lookup returns CDR1 SNHLY and CDR2 FYNNEI. J was trimmed by 6 bases and V by 6 bases; bases with no gene match: 8.

For this clonotype: Germline is not matched at one junction end, which may reflect a read error. The chain couples TRBV24-1 to TRBJ2-1; D gene uncertain. The CDR3 is 14 residues long. Per the germline V gene, CDR1 is KGHDR and CDR2 is SFDVKD. CDR3 DNA sequence: TGTGCCACCAGTGATTTTCGCGGATACAATGAGCAGTGCTTC. Residues: CATSDFRGYNEQCF.

V is TRBV7-3 and J is TRBJ2-2; no definite D call. The germline V gene encodes CDR1 SGHTA and CDR2 FQGTGA. CDR3 length: 13 amino acids. V was trimmed by 0 bases and J by 4 bases, leaving 3 bases between them. The CDR3 loop is CASSLTPTGELFF. CDR3 nucleotide sequence: TGTGCCAGCAGCTTAACCCCCACCGGGGAGCTGTTTTTT.

The J gene is TRBJ2-2, the V gene TRBV4-3; TRBD1 matches at 7 bases. V was clipped by 3 bases and J by 3 bases; unmatched bases: 4. Germline CDR1 and CDR2: LGHNA and YSLEER. The CDR3 loop spans 15 amino acids. CDR3 DNA sequence: TGCGCCAGCAGCCAGATTGACAGGGACACCGGGGAGCTGTTTTTT. Translating gives CASSQIDRDTGELFF.

There are many counts of this clonotype. V and J are TRBV9 and TRBJ2-1, with 9 bases matching TRBD2. Germline V gene sequence: CDR1 SGDLS, CDR2 YYNGEE. The CDR3 runs to 15 residues. After removal of 0 bases from V and 9 bases from J, the junction contained 7 bases not matched to a gene. The CDR3 loop reads CASSVEGLALGEQFF. The CDR3 DNA reads as TGTGCCAGCAGCGTAGAGGGACTAGCCCTTGGTGAGCAGTTCTTC. Full variable domain (remainder filled in from reference TRBV9 and TRBJ2-1): DSGVTQTPKHLITATGQRVTLRCSPRSGDLSVYWYQQSLDQGLQFLIQYYNGEERAKGNILERFSAQQFPDLHSELNLSSLELGDSALYFCASSVEGLALGEQFFGPGTRLTVL.

V and J are TRBV11-1 and TRBJ2-7; 7 nucleotides align to TRBD1. CDR3 length equals 14 residues. After removal of 5 bases from V and 2 bases from J, the junction contained 6 bases not matched to a gene. The germline CDR1 and CDR2 sequences are SGHAT and FQDESV (reference sequence). In DNA, the CDR3 is TGTGCCAGCAGCCAGTTGGGGACAGCCTACGAGCAGTACTTC. This gives the protein CASSQLGTAYEQYF.

The chain couples TRBV10-3 to TRBJ2-1, with 14 bases identical to TRBD2. Looked up from germline, CDR1 is ENHRY and CDR2 is SYGVKD. Unmatched junction bases numbered 16, after V lost 6 bases and J lost 3 bases. The CDR3 has 20 residues. CDR3 sequence: CAISPGLAGVQDPFYNEQFF. In nucleotides, the CDR3 is TGTGCCATCAGCCCGGGACTAGCGGGAGTTCAGGATCCGTTCTACAATGAGCAGTTCTTC.

The V and J genes are TRBV3-1 and TRBJ2-1, with 13 bases matching TRBD2. The CDR3 spans 18 residues. CDR1 is LGHDT, CDR2 YNNKEL, per germline (reference sequence). The J segment lost 0 bases and the V segment lost 9 bases, leaving 11 bases of the junction unmatched. CDR3 sequence: CASTGLAGSEASYNEQFF. The CDR3 bases are TGTGCCAGTACGGGACTAGCGGGATCTGAAGCCTCCTACAATGAGCAGTTCTTC.

In this sample, this clonotype turned up a few times. The chain joins TRBV20-1 to TRBJ2-7; tentatively, D is TRBD1 or TRBD2 (6 bases each). Germline CDR1 and CDR2: DFQATT and SNEGSKA (reference sequence). The length of the CDR3 is 13 residues. The CDR3: CSLGHGGSYEQYF. Written as DNA, the CDR3 is TGCAGCTTGGGACACGGGGGCTCCTACGAGCAGTACTTC.

The chain has TRBV7-9 and TRBJ2-1; D perhaps matches TRBD2 (6 bases). Germline V CDR1 and CDR2: SEHNR, FQNEAQ (reference sequence). Between the trimmed V and J ends, which lost 1 base and 5 bases, there was a span of 15 bases. The CDR3 extends over 16 amino acids. The CDR3 protein is CASSLGAGKPDNEQFF. CDR3 nucleotide sequence: TGTGCCAGCAGCTTAGGGGCGGGAAAGCCCGACAATGAGCAGTTCTTC. Variable domain in full (rest from reference TRBV7-9 and TRBJ2-1): DTGVSQNPRHKITKRGQNVTFRCDPISEHNRLYWYRQTLGQGPEFLTYFQNEAQLEKSRLLSDRFSAERPKGSFSTLEIQRTEQGDSAMYLCASSLGAGKPDNEQFFGPGTRLTVL.

Remarks on this clonotype: This may be a read error: a much more frequent sequence differs by one nucleotide. The chain combines TRBV20-1 with TRBJ2-1, with TRBD2 identical over 11 bases. Germline V lookup: CDR1 DFQATT, CDR2 SNEGSKA (reference sequence). The junction had 6 bases not matched to a gene; V was cut back by 5 bases and J by 3 bases. The CDR3 extends over 15 amino acids. The CDR3 protein is CSAQLAGALYNEQFF. As DNA, the CDR3 is TGCAGTGCTCAACTAGCGGGAGCCCTCTACAATGAGCAGTTCTTC.

The chain couples TRBV29-1 to TRBJ2-1, with 11 bases fitting TRBD2. V shed 6 bases and J 7 bases; nucleotides not matched to a gene: 8. CDR3 length: 14 residues. The germline V gene encodes CDR1 SQVTM and CDR2 ANQGSEA. CDR3 coding DNA: TGCAGCGTCGTTGCTAGCGGGAGGAGTAATGAGCAGTTCTTC. Its protein is CSVVASGRSNEQFF.

This clonotype was recorded many times. The V gene is TRBV6-5, the J gene TRBJ2-1, with a possible D match to TRBD2 (5 bases). The germline V gene has CDR1 MNHEY and CDR2 SVGAGI. The CDR3 contains 15 residues. Trimming removed 2 bases from V and 6 bases from J, with 14 bases in between. CDR3 loop: CASSYDPLAVNEQFF. Written as DNA, the CDR3 is TGTGCCAGCAGTTACGACCCCCTAGCTGTCAATGAGCAGTTCTTC.

V is TRBV18 and J is TRBJ2-1, with 7 bases identical to TRBD2. The CDR3 is 15 amino acids. The ends lost 4 bases at V and 6 bases at J; junction bases unmatched: 9. Germline CDR1 is KGHSH and CDR2 is LQKENI. The CDR3 nucleotides are TGTGCCAGCTCACGCCTGGTAGAGCGGGGCAATGAGCAGTTCTTC. Protein product: CASSRLVERGNEQFF.

V and J are TRBV7-8 and TRBJ2-5; 9 bases are a match to TRBD2. Germline loops: CDR1 SGHVS, CDR2 FQNEAQ. The CDR3 runs to 18 residues. V was clipped by 0 bases and J by 0 bases; unmatched bases: 8. The CDR3 DNA follows: TGTGCCAGCAGCTTAGCCGTGTTGGCTAGCGGGGACCAAGAGACCCAGTACTTC. Translating gives CASSLAVLASGDQETQYF.

The chain links TRBV6-4 to TRBJ2-3; 7 bases agree with TRBD2. This CDR3 spans 14 amino acids. V was clipped by 3 bases and J by 3 bases; unmatched bases: 3. Looked up from germline, CDR1 is MRHNA and CDR2 is SNTAGT. The CDR3 bases are TGTGCCAGCAGTGAAGCGGGAAGGACAGATACGCAGTATTTT. As protein: CASSEAGRTDTQYF.

This clonotype was found once. This chain connects TRBV5-1 to TRBJ2-2, with D perhaps matching TRBD2 (6 bases). Trimming left V 0 bases short and J 6 bases short, with 12 bases between. Germline CDR1 and CDR2: SGHRS and YFSETQ. CDR3 length: 15 amino acids. CDR3 nucleotides: TGCGCCAGCAGCTTGGATCCGCCGGGGGCCGGGGAGCTGTTTTTT. Translated, it gives CASSLDPPGAGELFF.

The chain recombines TRBV18 with TRBJ2-3; D is uncertain. The CDR3 has 14 amino acids. Trimming shortened V by 2 bases and J by 5 bases, and 11 bases separated the two germline ends. The germline CDR1 and CDR2 sequences are KGHSH and LQKENI. As DNA, the CDR3 is TGTGCCAGCTCACCAGTAGGGTTGGAAGATACGCAGTATTTT. This sequence encodes CASSPVGLEDTQYF.

This clonotype came up a few times. This chain connects TRBV20-1 to TRBJ2-4, with D perhaps matching TRBD2 (6 bases). CDR3 size: 17 residues. Germline V gene data show CDR1 as DFQATT and CDR2 as SNEGSKA (reference sequence). V lost 5 bases and J lost 1, with 21 bases in between. The CDR3 region has the DNA TGCAGTGCTGGACGGACTGGGGGGTTCGTTGCCAAAAACATTCAGTACTTC. Translation: CSAGRTGGFVAKNIQYF.

The chain has TRBV20-1 and TRBJ1-5; tentatively, D is TRBD1 (5 bases). There are 15 residues in the CDR3. Trimming shortened V by 3 bases and J by 1 base, and 13 bases separated the two germline ends. Per the germline V gene, CDR1 is DFQATT and CDR2 is SNEGSKA (reference sequence). The CDR3 DNA sequence: TGCAGTGCTAGGACAGCCGCGGTGAGCAATCAGCCCCAGCATTTT. Protein sequence: CSARTAAVSNQPQHF.

V usage is TRBV4-2 and J usage is TRBJ2-5, with 9 bases identical to TRBD2. CDR3 size: 16 residues. The V segment lost 1 base and the J segment 3 bases; nucleotides outside the gene matches: 6. Per the germline V gene, CDR1 is LGHNA and CDR2 is YNFKEQ. CDR3 in amino acids: CASSQGLREGEETQYF. CDR3 coding DNA: TGTGCCAGCAGCCAAGGGCTGCGGGAGGGAGAAGAGACCCAGTACTTC.

This clonotype was found a few times. V gene TRBV6-2 or TRBV6-3 combines with J gene TRBJ2-1; D remains unclear. Germline CDR1 MNHEY, CDR2 SVGEGT. Deletions cut 4 bases from V and 10 bases from J, with 14 bases between. The CDR3 is made up of 13 amino acids. The CDR3 coding sequence is TGTGCCAGCAGTTCCTCGTACCCACACGAGCAGTTCTTC. Its protein is CASSSSYPHEQFF.

This clonotype was picked up a small number of times. This sequence joins TRBV5-6 and TRBJ1-1; D remains ambiguous. Germline CDR1 is SGHDT and CDR2 is YYEEEE. The CDR3 extends over 13 amino acids. Trimming pared 4 bases from V and 3 bases from J, leaving 10 bases between. The DNA for the CDR3 is TGTGCCAGCAGCCTTGTAATGGACACTGAAGCTTTCTTT. It codes for CASSLVMDTEAFF.

At least ten counts were recorded for this clonotype. This chain links TRBV20-1 with TRBJ2-7; TRBD2 aligns across 9 bases. V trimming: 0 bases; J trimming: 11 bases; junction bases outside the gene matches: 8. This CDR3 has 13 residues. Germline V gene sequence: CDR1 DFQATT, CDR2 SNEGSKA (reference sequence). DNA of the CDR3: TGCAGTGCTAGAGATCGGGTTAGCGGGAGTAAGTACTTC. This codes for CSARDRVSGSKYF.

The sample holds many counts of this clonotype. The chain has TRBV29-1 and TRBJ2-7, with 14 bases that match TRBD2. The CDR3 loop spans 17 amino acids. Trimming at V came to 5 bases and at J to 0 bases, leaving 9 bases not matched to a gene. Looked up from germline, CDR1 is SQVTM and CDR2 is ANQGSEA. This CDR3 reads CSVSGTSGSMSSYEQYF. DNA of the CDR3: TGCAGCGTTTCCGGGACTAGCGGGAGCATGAGCTCCTACGAGCAGTACTTC.

The rearrangement uses TRBV7-3 and TRBJ2-5; TRBD2 agrees at 12 bases. Per germline, CDR1 SGHTA and CDR2 FQGTGA. The CDR3 has 15 residues. Trimming cost V 5 bases and J 5 bases; bases outside gene matches: 6. CDR3 amino acids: CASSPLAGGTETQYF. In DNA, the CDR3 is TGTGCCAGCAGCCCCCTAGCGGGAGGGACGGAGACCCAGTACTTC.

This chain joins TRBV10-3 and TRBJ1-2; 9 bases match TRBD1. Looked up from germline, CDR1 is ENHRY and CDR2 is SYGVKD. The CDR3 extends over 17 amino acids. The V segment lost 4 bases and the J segment 2 bases; nucleotides outside the gene matches: 11. The CDR3 nucleotides read TGTGCCATCAGTGCAAGCCTCTTAGGACAGGGGAACTATGGCTACACCTTC. Translated, it gives CAISASLLGQGNYGYTF.

The rearrangement joins TRBV4-2 to TRBJ1-2; D remains unclear. Germline CDR1 is LGHNA and CDR2 is YNFKEQ. Trimming removed 0 bases from V and 3 bases from J, with 11 bases in between. There are 15 residues in the CDR3. The CDR3 loop reads CASSQEGLEYYGYTF. As DNA, the CDR3 is TGTGCCAGCAGCCAAGAAGGATTAGAGTACTATGGCTACACCTTC.

This clonotype was counted between two and nine times. The chain uses TRBV7-2 and TRBJ2-3; possible D gene TRBD2, 6 bases. Trimming removed 3 bases from V and 6 bases from J, with 7 bases in between. Per germline, CDR1 SGHTA and CDR2 FQGNSA. CDR3 size: 12 residues. As DNA, the CDR3 is TGTGCCAGCAGCTTCGGAGGGGATACGCAGTATTTT. It specifies CASSFGGDTQYF.